A selection of T cell receptor beta chains follows, all from one sample in a study of OX40 agonist ivuxolimab in advanced cancers. Produced via immunoSEQ multiplex PCR; TCRdb's table is partial and in-frame only. The sample holds under 20,000 clones; 70% to 90% are singletons and the top ten take 72%. The sequencing used CD4+ or CD8+ T cells sorted from blood, collected in a trial of the OX40 agonist ivuxolimab. The receptors come from an adult with an advanced solid tumor such as melanoma, head and neck, liver or kidney cancer. Both conserved end residues are part of each CDR3. The order of the fields is clone size, D gene, V gene, CDR3 length, J gene, CDR3 DNA, CDR3 protein. The D gene is left open where the match is weak. The listing skips clone size in some rows; elsewhere it reads once, few, many or a size class.

>NA|NA|TRBV7-9|13|TRBJ2-7
TGTGCCAGCAGCTTACCTTCCGCCTACGAGCAGTACTTC
CASSLPSAYEQYF
>NA|TRBD2|TRBV5-4|12|TRBJ2-1
TGTGCCAGCAGCTTGGGGGAGGGGGAGCAGTTCTTC
CASSLGEGEQFF
>NA|TRBD1|TRBV28|14|TRBJ1-1
TGTGCCAGCAGCCCTAGGGGGCTGAGGACTGAAGCTTTCTTT
CASSPRGLRTEAFF
>once|NA|TRBV7-3|14|TRBJ2-3
TGTGCCAGCAGCTTAGGAGTCCCTCCGGATACGCAGTATTTT
CASSLGVPPDTQYF
>NA|NA|TRBV5-6|16|TRBJ2-7
TGTGCCAGCAGCTTCGGTGACGGCCTTTTGAGGTACGAGCAGTACTTC
CASSFGDGLLRYEQYF
>NA|NA|TRBV7-9|11|TRBJ2-7
TGTGCCAGCAGCCTCAGGTACGAGCAGTACTTC
CASSLRYEQYF
>NA|TRBD1|TRBV28|13|TRBJ2-7
TGTGCCAGCAAAGTACAGGGGACCTACGAGCAGTACTTC
CASKVQGTYEQYF
>few|NA|TRBV5-4|12|TRBJ2-3
TGTGCCAGCAGCTTGGGGGAAGATACGCAGTATTTT
CASSLGEDTQYF
>NA|TRBD2|TRBV19|13|TRBJ2-2
TGTGCCAGCTTCGCCGGGGGGGCCGGGGAGCTGTTTTTT
CASFAGGAGELFF
>few|TRBD1|TRBV2|13|TRBJ2-7
TGTGCCACCTCGACGGGACAGTCCTACGAGCAGTACTTC
CATSTGQSYEQYF
>NA|NA|TRBV7-9|12|TRBJ1-1
TGTGCCAGCAGCCTCCGGGGCACTGAAGCTTTCTTT
CASSLRGTEAFF
>NA|TRBD2|TRBV9|15|TRBJ2-7
TGTGCCAGCAGCTTAACCGGGACTAGGGGATACGAGCAGTACTTC
CASSLTGTRGYEQYF
>NA|TRBD2|TRBV19|14|TRBJ2-1
TGTGCCAGTAGTCGGGGGGGATTGGGCAATGAGCAGTTCTTC
CASSRGGLGNEQFF
>NA|NA|TRBV27|13|TRBJ2-7
TGTGCCAGCAGTTTTTCCTCGGCTTACGAGCAGTACTTC
CASSFSSAYEQYF
>few|TRBD1|TRBV28|15|TRBJ1-5
TGTGCCAGCAGTTACCTCGGGACAGCTAATCAGCCCCAGCATTTT
CASSYLGTANQPQHF
>NA|NA|TRBV7-8|14|TRBJ1-1
TGTGCCAGCAGCGAATGGGGCAGGAACACTGAAGCTTTCTTT
CASSEWGRNTEAFF
>few|NA|TRBV18|15|TRBJ2-3
TGTGCCAGCTCACCCCCGCAGGGTGGTGGAGATACGCAGTATTTT
CASSPPQGGGDTQYF
>few|NA|TRBV28|13|TRBJ2-1
TGTGCCAGCAAGTACGATACCTTCCATGAGCAGTTCTTC
CASKYDTFHEQFF
>NA|NA|TRBV6-4|10|TRBJ1-5
TGTGCCAGCATCCCCGGTTCCCAGCATTTT
CASIPGSQHF
>NA|NA|TRBV29-1|12|TRBJ2-5
TGCAGCGTATTCGACAGGCAAGAGACCCAGTACTTC
CSVFDRQETQYF
>NA|TRBD1|TRBV7-9|15|TRBJ1-1
TGTGCCAGCAGCCCCGGACAGGGGATGAACACTGAAGCTTTCTTT
CASSPGQGMNTEAFF
>once|NA|TRBV28|14|TRBJ1-5
TGTGCCAGCACCCCTAGGGGGGGCAATCAGCCCCAGCATTTT
CASTPRGGNQPQHF
>NA|TRBD1|TRBV6-1|15|TRBJ2-7
TGTGCCAGCAGTGAACTACCGGGACAGGGTTACGAGCAGTACTTC
CASSELPGQGYEQYF
>NA|TRBD1|TRBV27|19|TRBJ1-5
TGTGCCAGCAGTCCATATACGACCACAGGGGTTTTTAGCAATCAGCCCCAGCATTTT
CASSPYTTTGVFSNQPQHF
>NA|NA|TRBV29-1|11|TRBJ2-7
TGCAGCGTTATCGGGAGTGGGGAGCAGTATTTC
CSVIGSGEQYF
>NA|TRBD2|TRBV19|16|TRBJ2-1
TGTGCCAGTAGCCCGGGACTAGCGGGAGGCCCCAATGAGCAGTTCTTC
CASSPGLAGGPNEQFF
>NA|NA|TRBV7-8|14|TRBJ1-6
TGTGCCAGCAGCCAGAAGGGAGGCGATTCACCCCTCCACTTT
CASSQKGGDSPLHF
>once|NA|TRBV19|14|TRBJ2-7
TGTGCCAGTAGTATCGCTACAGGAGCCTACGAGCAGTACTTC
CASSIATGAYEQYF
>few|NA|TRBV28|12|TRBJ1-3
TGTGCCAGCACCGAGCATGGAAACACCATATATTTT
CASTEHGNTIYF
>NA|TRBD1|TRBV6-5|16|TRBJ2-2
TGTGCCAGCAGTTACGGGACAGGGGGTCTCACCGGGGAGCTGTTTTTT
CASSYGTGGLTGELFF
>NA|NA|TRBV4-3|17|TRBJ1-2
TGCGCCAGCAGCCAAGAGTTTCTAGGGGTGAAGACGGATGGCTACACCTTC
CASSQEFLGVKTDGYTF
>NA|NA|TRBV1|21|TRBJ2-3
TGCACCAGCAGCCAAGACTCCCAACTTTCGGGGGTAGCGGTCATCACAGATACGCAGTATTTT
CTSSQDSQLSGVAVITDTQYF
>few|TRBD2|TRBV7-9|13|TRBJ2-7
TGTGCCAGCAGACCCGGGACTAGCGACGAGCAGTACTTC
CASRPGTSDEQYF
>NA|NA|TRBV19|13|TRBJ2-7
TGTGCCAGTAGTATACGCTCGAGCTCCGAGCAGTACTTC
CASSIRSSSEQYF
>NA|NA|TRBV7-9|16|TRBJ1-5
TGTGCCAGCAGCCATGGACCCTCCGGGGGCAATCAGCCCCAGCATTTT
CASSHGPSGGNQPQHF
>NA|NA|TRBV6-5|13|TRBJ2-3
TGTGCCAGCAGCACAGGGTGGGCAGATACGCAGTATTTT
CASSTGWADTQYF
>NA|NA|TRBV9|13|TRBJ1-1
TGTGCCAGCAGCGCGACAGGGAACACTGAAGCTTTCTTT
CASSATGNTEAFF
>once|TRBD1|TRBV7-9|14|TRBJ1-4
TGTGCCAGCAGCTCCACGGACAGGGATGAAAAACTGTTTTTT
CASSSTDRDEKLFF
>NA|NA|TRBV30|12|TRBJ2-7
TGTGCCTCGGCGGGGAATTCCTACGAGCAGTACTTC
CASAGNSYEQYF
>NA|NA|TRBV19|15|TRBJ1-6
TGTGCCAGTAAACCTTTCAGGGGCACTAATTCACCCCTCCACTTT
CASKPFRGTNSPLHF
>NA|NA|TRBV23-1|19|TRBJ2-6
TGCGCCAGCAGTCAATCGTTGCGGGACCCCCCGGTCGGGGCCAACGTCCTGACTTTC
CASSQSLRDPPVGANVLTF